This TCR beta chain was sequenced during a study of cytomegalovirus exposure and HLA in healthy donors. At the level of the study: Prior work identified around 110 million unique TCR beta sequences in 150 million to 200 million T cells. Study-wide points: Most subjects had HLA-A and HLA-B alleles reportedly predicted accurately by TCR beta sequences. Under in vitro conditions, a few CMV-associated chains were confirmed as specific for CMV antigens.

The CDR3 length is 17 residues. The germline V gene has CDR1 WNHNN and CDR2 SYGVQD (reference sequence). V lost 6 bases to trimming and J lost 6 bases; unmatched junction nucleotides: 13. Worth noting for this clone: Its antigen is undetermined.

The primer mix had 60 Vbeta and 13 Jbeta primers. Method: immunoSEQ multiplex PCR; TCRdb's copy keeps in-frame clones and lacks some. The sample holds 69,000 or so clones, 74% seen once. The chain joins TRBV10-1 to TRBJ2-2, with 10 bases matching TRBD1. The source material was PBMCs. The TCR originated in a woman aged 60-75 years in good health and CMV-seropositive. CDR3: CASSEGWTGGTSGELFF. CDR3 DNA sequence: TGCGCCAGCAGCGAAGGGTGGACAGGGGGTACATCCGGGGAGCTGTTTTTT.